This T cell receptor (beta chain) is from a study of cytomegalovirus exposure and HLA in healthy donors. Turning to the study itself: A prior study identified 110 million or so unique TCR beta sequences from roughly 170 million T cells. Study-wide points: In a later analysis, parvovirus B19, influenza, CMV and Epstein-Barr virus appeared linked to several top co-occurrence clusters. V- and J-gene trimming of TCR beta was linked (in a later analysis) to a missense DCLRE1C variant.

Primers: 60 Vbeta forward and 13 Jbeta reverse. TCRdb's table, derived via immunoSEQ multiplex PCR, lists solely in-frame clones and lacks some. The data contain some 160,000 clones, approximately 88% of them singletons. Details on this clone: The target antigen is unknown.

The study sampled nominally healthy donors, though unrecorded immune exposures were likely. This sequence originates from a woman between 18 and 29 years old in good health and CMV-seronegative. The specimen sequenced was PBMCs.

CDR3: CATSVRGRTEAFF. The DNA for the CDR3 is TGTGCCACCTCTGTCAGGGGGCGAACTGAAGCTTTCTTT. V gene TRBV6-1 combines with J gene TRBJ1-1; 8 nucleotides line up with TRBD1. Per germline, CDR1 MNHNS and CDR2 SASEGT. The CDR3 is made up of 13 amino acids. After removal of 10 bases from V and 5 bases from J, the junction contained 9 bases not matched to a gene.